These T cell receptor beta chains were read from a single sample in a study of T cell repertoires in cytomegalovirus infection. Using its own MiXCR run on the reads, TCRdb lists one record per CDR3 protein. This table holds approximately 750,000 distinct CDR3 sequences, 35% found once. The sequenced sample was PBMCs. The receptors were sampled from a human donor in good health (CMV status not recorded). Some clones in this sample may be carry-over from other donors' samples. The CDR3 runs from the conserved cysteine through the conserved F or W. The order of the fields is clone size, J gene, D gene, V gene, CDR3 protein, CDR3 DNA. A D gene is named only where the DNA matches it firmly. Clone size is given for some rows only: seen once, a few or many times, or a class if the clone is expanded.

abundance: few; j_gene: TRBJ1-4; d_gene: TRBD1; v_gene: TRBV7-2; CDR3aa: CASSRWTGGGEKLFF; CDR3nt: TGTGCCAGCAGCCGATGGACAGGGGGCGGCGAAAAACTGTTTTTT
abundance: NA; j_gene: TRBJ1-5; d_gene: NA; v_gene: TRBV27; CDR3aa: CASSLRSYSNQRQHF; CDR3nt: TGTGCCAGCAGTTTAAGGTCTTATAGCAATCAGCGCCAGCATTTT
abundance: once; j_gene: TRBJ2-5; d_gene: NA; v_gene: TRBV12-5; CDR3aa: CASGLVGEETQYF; CDR3nt: TGTGCTAGTGGTTTGGTAGGGGAAGAGACCCAGTACTTC
abundance: many; j_gene: TRBJ1-1; d_gene: NA; v_gene: TRBV7-8; CDR3aa: CASSLPAQGMNTEAFF; CDR3nt: TGTGCCAGCAGCTTACCGGCCCAGGGGATGAACACTGAAGCTTTCTTT
abundance: few; j_gene: TRBJ2-4; d_gene: TRBD2; v_gene: TRBV9; CDR3aa: CASSGGTSGGPQYF; CDR3nt: TGTGCCAGCAGCGGAGGCACTAGCGGGGGCCCTCAGTACTTC
abundance: NA; j_gene: TRBJ1-6; d_gene: NA; v_gene: TRBV6-8; CDR3aa: CASTGLGGNSPLRF; CDR3nt: TGTGCCAGCACCGGACTGGGAGGGAATTCACCCCTCCGCTTT
abundance: NA; j_gene: TRBJ2-5; d_gene: NA; v_gene: TRBV24-1; CDR3aa: CATSERTVQETQYF; CDR3nt: TGTGCCACCAGTGAAAGGACAGTACAAGAGACCCAGTACTTC
abundance: many; j_gene: TRBJ2-1; d_gene: NA; v_gene: TRBV28; CDR3aa: CASSPSPGSYNEQFF; CDR3nt: TGTGCCAGCAGTCCGTCGCCGGGCTCCTACAATGAGCAGTTCTTC
abundance: once; j_gene: TRBJ1-2; d_gene: NA; v_gene: TRBV5-1; CDR3aa: CASRAEPSGGYTF; CDR3nt: TGCGCCAGCAGGGCAGAGCCCTCGGGAGGCTACACCTTC
abundance: few; j_gene: TRBJ1-4; d_gene: NA; v_gene: TRBV4-1; CDR3aa: CASSQDMGGDEKLFF; CDR3nt: TGCGCCAGCAGCCAAGATATGGGGGGAGATGAAAAACTGTTTTTT
abundance: many; j_gene: TRBJ2-7; d_gene: NA; v_gene: TRBV7-2; CDR3aa: CASSLRGNGPYEQYF; CDR3nt: TGTGCCAGCAGCTTAAGAGGGAATGGGCCCTACGAGCAGTACTTC
abundance: many; j_gene: TRBJ2-5; d_gene: TRBD1; v_gene: TRBV7-6; CDR3aa: CASSIDRAQETQYF; CDR3nt: TGTGCCAGCAGCATTGACAGGGCCCAAGAGACCCAGTACTTC
abundance: NA; j_gene: TRBJ1-2; d_gene: NA; v_gene: TRBV10-3; CDR3aa: CAISGSGSYGYTF; CDR3nt: TGTGCCATCAGTGGGTCTGGGTCCTATGGCTACACCTTC
abundance: few; j_gene: TRBJ1-5; d_gene: NA; v_gene: TRBV7-9; CDR3aa: CASSEVMGQPQHF; CDR3nt: TGTGCCAGCTCGGAGGTCATGGGTCAGCCCCAGCATTTT
abundance: many; j_gene: TRBJ2-5; d_gene: NA; v_gene: TRBV7-4; CDR3aa: CASSRGLQETQYF; CDR3nt: TGTGCCAGCAGCAGGGGACTCCAAGAGACCCAGTACTTC
abundance: NA; j_gene: TRBJ1-5; d_gene: NA; v_gene: TRBV10-3; CDR3aa: CAISDGGLPQHF; CDR3nt: TGTGCCATCAGTGATGGGGGTCTGCCCCAGCATTTT
abundance: NA; j_gene: TRBJ2-7; d_gene: NA; v_gene: TRBV9; CDR3aa: CASSVGVGYEQYF; CDR3nt: TGTGCCAGCAGCGTAGGAGTCGGTTACGAGCAGTACTTC
abundance: NA; j_gene: TRBJ1-4; d_gene: NA; v_gene: TRBV18; CDR3aa: CASSLRSTNEKLFF; CDR3nt: TGTGCCAGCTCATTGAGGTCAACTAATGAAAAACTGTTTTTT
abundance: NA; j_gene: TRBJ2-1; d_gene: TRBD2; v_gene: TRBV6-2/TRBV6-3; CDR3aa: CASSYWTSGNEQFF; CDR3nt: TGTGCCAGCAGTTACTGGACTAGCGGGAATGAGCAGTTCTTC
abundance: few; j_gene: TRBJ2-1; d_gene: NA; v_gene: TRBV7-8; CDR3aa: CASSDPVEGTEQFF; CDR3nt: TGTGCCAGCAGCGATCCCGTTGAGGGAACCGAGCAGTTCTTC
abundance: few; j_gene: TRBJ2-5; d_gene: NA; v_gene: TRBV5-5; CDR3aa: CASSPDAFQYF; CDR3nt: TGTGCCAGCAGCCCGGACGCCTTCCAGTACTTC
abundance: NA; j_gene: TRBJ1-2; d_gene: NA; v_gene: TRBV10-3; CDR3aa: CAISVGSSYGYTF; CDR3nt: TGTGCCATCAGTGTTGGCAGCTCCTATGGCTACACCTTC
abundance: NA; j_gene: TRBJ2-7; d_gene: NA; v_gene: TRBV14; CDR3aa: CASSQDRIRGPFSYEQYF; CDR3nt: TGTGCCAGCAGCCAAGATAGGATTCGGGGGCCTTTCTCCTACGAGCAGTACTTC
abundance: many; j_gene: TRBJ1-1; d_gene: NA; v_gene: TRBV7-2; CDR3aa: CASSRGGGMNTEAFF; CDR3nt: TGTGCCAGCAGCAGGGGGGGGGGCATGAACACTGAAGCTTTCTTT
abundance: few; j_gene: TRBJ2-7; d_gene: TRBD2; v_gene: TRBV7-2; CDR3aa: CASSTTSGAYEQYF; CDR3nt: TGTGCCAGCAGCACCACTAGCGGGGCCTACGAGCAGTACTTC
abundance: NA; j_gene: TRBJ1-2; d_gene: NA; v_gene: TRBV19; CDR3aa: CASSMGDYGYTF; CDR3nt: TGTGCCAGTAGTATGGGGGATTATGGCTACACCTTC
abundance: few; j_gene: TRBJ1-6; d_gene: NA; v_gene: TRBV15; CDR3aa: CATSRALGRAGPLHF; CDR3nt: TGTGCCACCAGCAGAGCCTTAGGCAGGGCGGGGCCCCTCCACTTT
abundance: NA; j_gene: TRBJ1-1; d_gene: NA; v_gene: TRBV28; CDR3aa: CASSFGRQNTEAFF; CDR3nt: TGTGCCAGCAGTTTCGGACGGCAGAACACTGAAGCTTTCTTT
abundance: NA; j_gene: TRBJ2-3; d_gene: NA; v_gene: TRBV19; CDR3aa: CASSMVSGSTDTQYF; CDR3nt: TGTGCCAGTAGTATGGTTAGCGGTAGCACAGATACGCAGTATTTT
abundance: many; j_gene: TRBJ2-5; d_gene: TRBD1; v_gene: TRBV7-6; CDR3aa: CASSLEGDRWETQYF; CDR3nt: TGTGCCAGCAGCTTAGAAGGGGACAGGTGGGAGACCCAGTACTTC
abundance: few; j_gene: TRBJ2-7; d_gene: NA; v_gene: TRBV11-2; CDR3aa: CASSKGTSYEQYF; CDR3nt: TGTGCCAGCAGCAAAGGGACGTCCTACGAGCAGTACTTC
abundance: NA; j_gene: TRBJ2-1; d_gene: NA; v_gene: TRBV6-5; CDR3aa: CASSPTVSSYNEQFF; CDR3nt: TGTGCCAGCAGTCCGACGGTAAGCTCCTACAATGAGCAGTTCTTC
abundance: few; j_gene: TRBJ2-7; d_gene: TRBD1; v_gene: TRBV6-1; CDR3aa: CASSRGQGTAEQYF; CDR3nt: TGTGCCAGCAGCCGGGGACAGGGGACCGCCGAGCAGTACTTC
abundance: NA; j_gene: TRBJ1-1; d_gene: TRBD1; v_gene: TRBV6-5; CDR3aa: CASRRQGAADTEAFF; CDR3nt: TGTGCCAGCAGACGACAGGGGGCAGCGGACACTGAAGCTTTCTTT
abundance: NA; j_gene: TRBJ2-3; d_gene: NA; v_gene: TRBV6-5; CDR3aa: CASSSDGTDTQYF; CDR3nt: TGTGCCAGCAGTTCGGATGGGACGGATACGCAGTATTTT
abundance: NA; j_gene: TRBJ2-1; d_gene: TRBD2; v_gene: TRBV2; CDR3aa: CASTGTSSNEQFF; CDR3nt: TGTGCCAGTACCGGGACTAGTTCCAATGAGCAGTTCTTC
abundance: NA; j_gene: TRBJ2-7; d_gene: NA; v_gene: TRBV20-1; CDR3aa: CSAPWDFSYEQYF; CDR3nt: TGCAGTGCCCCCTGGGACTTTTCCTACGAGCAGTACTTC
abundance: few; j_gene: TRBJ1-2; d_gene: TRBD1; v_gene: TRBV7-9; CDR3aa: CASSLMDRVMRYTF; CDR3nt: TGTGCCAGCAGCTTAATGGACAGGGTGATGCGCTACACCTTC
abundance: few; j_gene: TRBJ2-1; d_gene: TRBD2; v_gene: TRBV18; CDR3aa: CASSPSATSGSNEQFF; CDR3nt: TGTGCCAGCTCACCATCGGCTACTAGCGGGAGCAATGAGCAGTTCTTC
abundance: few; j_gene: TRBJ1-4; d_gene: NA; v_gene: TRBV7-3; CDR3aa: CASQLVGEKLFF; CDR3nt: TGTGCCAGCCAACTGGTCGGTGAAAAACTGTTTTTT
abundance: few; j_gene: TRBJ2-5; d_gene: NA; v_gene: TRBV4-1; CDR3aa: CASSQVLGETQYF; CDR3nt: TGCGCCAGCAGCCAAGTTTTGGGGGAGACCCAGTACTTC
abundance: NA; j_gene: TRBJ1-1; d_gene: NA; v_gene: TRBV7-2; CDR3aa: CASSLVGGGAFEAFF; CDR3nt: TGTGCCAGCAGCTTAGTAGGGGGGGGGGCCTTTGAAGCTTTCTTT
abundance: few; j_gene: TRBJ2-1; d_gene: TRBD2; v_gene: TRBV20-1; CDR3aa: CSAKRLAGDHGEQFF; CDR3nt: TGCAGTGCCAAAAGGCTAGCGGGAGACCACGGTGAGCAGTTCTTC
abundance: NA; j_gene: TRBJ1-2; d_gene: TRBD1; v_gene: TRBV24-1; CDR3aa: CDTSDPDRDYDGYTF; CDR3nt: TGTGACACCAGTGACCCGGACAGGGACTATGATGGCTACACCTTC
abundance: NA; j_gene: TRBJ2-3; d_gene: TRBD2; v_gene: TRBV4-1; CDR3aa: CASSQGSAGATDTQYF; CDR3nt: TGCGCCAGCAGCCAAGGTTCAGCGGGGGCCACAGATACGCAGTATTTT